A selection of T cell receptor beta chains follows, all from one sample in a study of CD8 T cells in ankylosing spondylitis. TCRdb re-derived calls from the 5' RACE reads in MiXCR, one entry per CDR3 protein. The table records 240,000 or so distinct CDR3 sequences, roughly 8.6% of them present only once. Sequenced material: blood, either unsorted or a sorted T cell fraction (not recorded which). The receptor source for this set is a male donor with ankylosing spondylitis or in good health (not recorded which). CDR3s leave out the opening cysteine and the closing phenylalanine or tryptophan. The D gene is left open where the match is weak.

TRBJ2-5 | - | TRBV7-2 | ASKGPQETQY
TRBJ2-1 | TRBD2 | TRBV4-3 | ASSGLAVGWEQF
TRBJ1-5 | - | TRBV7-2 | ASSPLYEGLGQPQH
TRBJ2-1 | - | TRBV7-2 | ASGSRGNSYNEQF
TRBJ1-2 | TRBD1 | TRBV6-1 | ASSQDRAGYT
TRBJ1-2 | TRBD1 | TRBV4-1 | ASSQLGTGYGYT
TRBJ2-3 | TRBD1 | TRBV3-1 | ASSHSTGGYGDTQY
TRBJ2-6 | - | TRBV24-1 | ATTTANSGANVLT
TRBJ1-2 | - | TRBV7-2 | ASSLDGPNYGYT
TRBJ1-5 | - | TRBV12-3/TRBV12-4 | ASSLIGGASNQPQH
TRBJ1-2 | - | TRBV15 | ATSRGSYHGYT
TRBJ2-7 | - | TRBV7-2 | ASSLSAGAGSYEQY
TRBJ1-2 | - | TRBV29-1 | SVLGSGAAEFDGYT
TRBJ2-2 | TRBD2 | TRBV7-8 | ASSLGRLAGNTGELF
TRBJ2-7 | TRBD1 | TRBV7-8 | ASVRETGSYEQY
TRBJ2-1 | - | TRBV6-1 | ASTGGREVYNEQF
TRBJ2-2 | - | TRBV10-3 | AISQAPGTGELF
TRBJ2-7 | TRBD1 | TRBV12-3/TRBV12-4 | ASSPQLGTGGSYEQY
TRBJ1-5 | - | TRBV7-9 | ASSYDNAGQQPQH
TRBJ1-1 | - | TRBV4-3 | ASSHPGPGAEAF
TRBJ2-1 | - | TRBV7-2 | ASSSIGASNEQF
TRBJ2-5 | TRBD1 | TRBV5-1 | ASSETGQKTQY
TRBJ2-7 | - | TRBV27 | ASYGRANEQY
TRBJ1-2 | TRBD1 | TRBV7-2 | ASSSLGQARVYGYT
TRBJ1-6 | TRBD1 | TRBV5-1 | ASSYSSGTGGSPLH
TRBJ2-6 | TRBD1 | TRBV6-2/TRBV6-3 | ASSKGQGFSGANVLT
TRBJ1-5 | TRBD1 | TRBV6-2/TRBV6-3 | ASSQLDRPNQPQH
TRBJ2-2 | - | TRBV30 | AWSLVTGELF
TRBJ1-1 | TRBD1 | TRBV7-8 | ASSLVGGRSTEAF
TRBJ2-7 | - | TRBV11-2 | ASSYSADYYEQY
TRBJ2-7 | TRBD2 | TRBV10-3 | AISEGLAGNYEQY
TRBJ2-7 | - | TRBV25-1 | ASSEGGYQY
TRBJ2-1 | - | TRBV10-3 | ATHRDQNNEQF
TRBJ2-3 | - | TRBV5-8 | ASSIPQGRTDTQY
TRBJ2-2 | - | TRBV29-1 | SVENRINTGELF
TRBJ1-1 | - | TRBV19 | ASSIRANTEAF
TRBJ2-3 | - | TRBV20-1 | SAAQGFVTDTQY
TRBJ2-7 | - | TRBV4-1 | ASSQELTRGAYEQY
TRBJ2-1 | TRBD2 | TRBV7-8 | ASRPGQRGNNEQF
TRBJ1-1 | TRBD1 | TRBV10-3 | ATKLGQTDNTEAF
TRBJ1-5 | - | TRBV6-1 | ASSLMRGNQPQH
TRBJ2-6 | TRBD1 | TRBV11-1 | ASSPQTGQAPSSGANVLT